Listed below are T cell receptor beta chains from one sample, sequenced in a study of OX40 agonist ivuxolimab in advanced cancers. Sequencing was performed with immunoSEQ multiplex PCR; in TCRdb, only in-frame clones are kept and a portion is missing. This repertoire shows about 83,000 clones, just over 90% found once; its top ten account for approximately 0.7%. The material was CD4+ or CD8+ T cells sorted from blood, obtained in a trial of the OX40 agonist ivuxolimab. The receptor set was obtained from an adult with an advanced solid tumor such as melanoma, head and neck, liver or kidney cancer. CDR3s include the opening cysteine and the closing phenylalanine or tryptophan. The D gene is left open where the match is weak. Size values are once, few and many counts, or a class for expanded clones, and some rows have none.

TRBD1,.,TRBV6-1,13,TRBJ2-1,CASTPGGENEQFF,TGTGCCAGCACACCAGGGGGAGAGAATGAGCAGTTCTTC
TRBD2,.,TRBV19,15,TRBJ2-5,CASSDLTSGQETQYF,TGTGCCAGTAGCGACCTGACTAGCGGACAAGAGACCCAGTACTTC
.,.,TRBV5-1,15,TRBJ1-4,CASSPDPPPNEKLFF,TGCGCCAGCAGCCCCGATCCCCCGCCTAATGAAAAACTGTTTTTT
.,.,TRBV6-5,14,TRBJ2-3,CASTTRGYTDTQYF,TGTGCCAGCACCACTCGCGGCTACACAGATACGCAGTATTTT
.,.,TRBV5-1,14,TRBJ2-1,CASMEGGARDEQFF,TGCGCCAGCATGGAGGGGGGGGCGAGGGATGAGCAGTTCTTC
TRBD2,.,TRBV29-1,14,TRBJ2-2,CSVRAGGNTGELFF,TGCAGCGTCCGAGCGGGAGGGAACACCGGGGAGCTGTTTTTT
.,.,TRBV28,15,TRBJ1-5,CASSLFSGGNQPQHF,TGTGCCAGCAGTTTATTCTCAGGGGGCAATCAGCCCCAGCATTTT
.,.,TRBV5-1,14,TRBJ1-6,CASSLEGSNSPLHF,TGCGCCAGCAGCTTGGAAGGATCTAATTCACCCCTCCACTTT
.,.,TRBV12-2,16,TRBJ1-1,CASHSRAGSMNTEAFF,TGTGCAAGTCACTCGAGGGCCGGGAGCATGAACACTGAAGCTTTCTTT
.,.,TRBV18,12,TRBJ2-6,CASSPGPDVLTF,TGTGCCAGCTCACCGGGGCCAGATGTCCTGACTTTC
.,.,TRBV9,17,TRBJ2-1,CASSVGGGGASYNEQFF,TGTGCCAGCAGCGTAGGGGGTGGCGGGGCATCCTACAATGAGCAGTTCTTC
.,few,TRBV5-6,12,TRBJ1-2,CASSLGGSGYTF,TGTGCCAGCAGCTTGGGGGGAAGTGGCTACACCTTC
.,.,TRBV13,14,TRBJ2-3,CASSLGIARDTQYF,TGTGCCAGCAGCTTAGGCATAGCGCGGGATACGCAGTATTTT
.,.,TRBV30,13,TRBJ2-7,CAWTMGQPYEQYF,TGTGCCTGGACAATGGGGCAGCCCTACGAGCAGTACTTC
TRBD2,.,TRBV15,15,TRBJ2-7,CATSRELAGGYEQYF,TGTGCCACCAGCAGAGAACTAGCGGGGGGATACGAGCAGTACTTC
.,.,TRBV2,15,TRBJ1-5,CASRNTRNSNQPQHF,TGTGCCAGCAGGAATACAAGAAATAGCAATCAGCCCCAGCATTTT
TRBD2,.,TRBV5-8,16,TRBJ2-3,CASSLGSGGGTDTQYF,TGTGCCAGCAGCTTGGGATCTGGGGGGGGCACAGATACGCAGTATTTT
.,.,TRBV19,16,TRBJ2-6,CASSVPRDPGANVLTF,TGTGCCAGTAGTGTACCAAGGGACCCTGGGGCCAACGTCCTGACTTTC
.,.,TRBV30,15,TRBJ2-3,CAWSVQPTSTDTQYF,TGTGCCTGGAGTGTACAGCCCACTAGCACAGATACGCAGTATTTT
TRBD2,.,TRBV7-2,15,TRBJ2-3,CASSLAGLGGDTQYF,TGTGCCAGCAGCTTAGCCGGACTAGGTGGAGATACGCAGTATTTT
.,.,TRBV11-2,15,TRBJ1-4,CASSFERTTNEKLFF,TGTGCCAGCAGCTTCGAGAGAACAACTAATGAAAAACTGTTTTTT
TRBD1,.,TRBV30,14,TRBJ2-7,CAWRLGGSSYEQYF,TGTGCCTGGAGATTAGGGGGCTCCTCCTACGAGCAGTACTTC
TRBD2,.,TRBV19,15,TRBJ2-5,CASSITGGDQETQYF,TGTGCCAGTAGTATAACGGGAGGCGACCAAGAGACCCAGTACTTC
.,.,TRBV9,15,TRBJ1-6,CASSVGLGYNSPLHF,TGTGCCAGCAGCGTAGGACTGGGCTATAATTCACCCCTCCACTTT
TRBD1,.,TRBV29-1,12,TRBJ2-3,CSEMTGADTQYF,TGCAGCGAGATGACAGGGGCCGATACGCAGTATTTT
.,.,TRBV4-3,18,TRBJ1-4,CASSQVIVQAATNEKLFF,TGCGCCAGCAGCCAAGTAATAGTACAGGCTGCAACTAATGAAAAACTGTTTTTT
.,.,TRBV5-6,13,TRBJ2-4,CASSLGRLNIQYF,TGTGCCAGCAGCTTGGGGCGCCTAAACATTCAGTACTTC
.,.,TRBV5-1,14,TRBJ1-4,CASSQRQDGGKLFF,TGCGCCAGCAGCCAAAGGCAGGACGGCGGAAAACTGTTTTTT
TRBD1,.,TRBV19,15,TRBJ1-1,CASTPLSGGAAEAFF,TGTGCCAGTACCCCACTGTCAGGGGGCGCCGCTGAAGCTTTCTTT
TRBD1,once,TRBV28,15,TRBJ2-7,CASSTPGTGPHEQYF,TGTGCCAGCAGTACCCCCGGGACAGGGCCCCACGAGCAGTACTTC
TRBD1,.,TRBV4-3,14,TRBJ2-3,CASSRGQGTDTQYF,TGCGCCAGCAGCCGAGGACAGGGTACAGATACGCAGTATTTT
.,.,TRBV7-2,15,TRBJ2-5,CASSYFGGGQETQYF,TGTGCCAGCAGCTATTTCGGAGGCGGGCAAGAGACCCAGTACTTC
TRBD2,.,TRBV28,17,TRBJ2-1,CASSLRGLGGPSNEQFF,TGTGCCAGCAGTTTACGGGGACTAGGGGGGCCCTCCAATGAGCAGTTCTTC
.,few,TRBV20-1,11,TRBJ1-1,CSASRGTEAFF,TGCAGTGCTAGCCGAGGGACTGAAGCTTTCTTT
.,.,TRBV30,14,TRBJ1-6,CAWSEAISRSTLHF,TGTGCCTGGAGCGAGGCAATTTCGCGATCCACCCTCCACTTT
TRBD1,.,TRBV19,17,TRBJ1-1,CASSIQGTGTLGTEAFF,TGTGCCAGTAGTATCCAGGGGACAGGGACTTTGGGCACTGAAGCTTTCTTT
TRBD2,.,TRBV2,13,TRBJ2-5,CASTSGSGGTQYF,TGTGCCAGCACCAGCGGGAGCGGGGGGACCCAGTACTTC
.,.,TRBV6-5,14,TRBJ2-5,CASRPQGLQETQYF,TGTGCCAGCAGACCACAGGGTCTCCAAGAGACCCAGTACTTC
TRBD1,.,TRBV30,13,TRBJ1-1,CAWSGTGFTEAFF,TGTGCCTGGAGCGGGACAGGGTTCACTGAAGCTTTCTTT